These 12 T cell receptor beta chains were all obtained from the same sample, sequenced in a study of blood T cell repertoires in COVID-19. The method was immunoSEQ multiplex PCR; TCRdb's version includes in-frame clones alone and lacks a portion of them. The top ten clones hold approximately 19% of a sample with about 34,000 clones, about 92% of them seen once. Sequencing was carried out using peripheral blood. Receptor source: a man older than 75 with acute or convalescent COVID-19.

The chain couples TRBV5-5 to TRBJ1-2, with 7 bases lining up with TRBD1. Germline CDR1 reads SGHKS; CDR2 reads YYEKEE (reference sequence). This CDR3 is 16 amino acids long. J gave up 0 bases and V 1 base, and 6 bases lay outside the gene matches. CDR3 loop: CASSLSGGLANYGYTF. In nucleotides, the CDR3 is TGTGCCAGCAGCTTGTCAGGGGGATTAGCTAACTATGGCTACACCTTC.

CDR3 loop: CASSSGTGSNQPQHF. The CDR3 region has the DNA TGTGCCAGCAGTTCCGGGACAGGGAGCAATCAGCCCCAGCATTTT. This sequence joins TRBV5-6 and TRBJ1-5; 9 bases are shared with TRBD1. The V gene's germline CDR1 is SGHDT and CDR2 YYEEEE. V shed 5 bases and J 1 base; nucleotides not matched to a gene: 4. The CDR3 contains 15 residues.

This clone was observed a few times. The gene calls are TRBV5-5 and TRBJ1-2; D ambiguous. The CDR3 consists of 14 residues. CDR1 is SGHKS, CDR2 YYEKEE, per germline (reference sequence). Trimming pared 4 bases from V and 8 bases from J, leaving 18 bases between. In DNA form, the CDR3 reads TGTGCCAGCAGCCCGGCGGGTTCATCGGGCGGCTACACCTTC. Translated, it gives CASSPAGSSGGYTF.

The genes are TRBV10-3 and TRBJ1-5; no clear D. This CDR3 has 16 amino acids. With 0 bases removed from V and 0 bases from J, the gap between germline ends came to 9 bases. The germline gives CDR1 ENHRY, CDR2 SYGVKD. CDR3 residues: CAISESGPDSNQPQHF. In DNA form, the CDR3 reads TGTGCCATCAGTGAGTCTGGGCCGGATAGCAATCAGCCCCAGCATTTT.

This clone was seen only once. The V gene is TRBV21-1, the J gene TRBJ1-1. TRBV21-1 is a pseudogene locus. The CDR3 consists of 18 residues. CDR3 DNA sequence: TGTGCCAGCAGGACCGCGCCTCCTAGTAATCCCATGAACACTGAAGCTTTCTTT. This gives the protein CASRTAPPSNPMNTEAFF.

The chain carries TRBV30 and TRBJ1-2; 8 bases agree with TRBD1. Trimming at V came to 3 bases and at J to 3 bases, leaving 3 bases not matched to a gene. The CDR3 contains 13 residues. The germline V gene encodes CDR1 GTSNPN and CDR2 SVGIG (reference sequence). The CDR3: CAWRGQVYYGYTF. In nucleotides, the CDR3 is TGTGCCTGGAGGGGACAGGTATACTATGGCTACACCTTC.

The rearrangement joins TRBV10-3 to TRBJ1-1; no firm D call. V was trimmed by 0 bases and J by 0 bases, leaving 8 bases between them. The CDR3 covers 15 residues. Germline CDR1 reads ENHRY; CDR2 reads SYGVKD. CDR3 in amino acids: CAISESSPVNTEAFF. The CDR3 DNA reads TGTGCCATCAGTGAGTCAAGCCCGGTGAACACTGAAGCTTTCTTT.

The chain couples TRBV18 to TRBJ2-3, with D unresolved. CDR1 KGHSH and CDR2 LQKENI come from the germline V gene. The CDR3 runs 15 residues. V shed 5 bases and J shed 0 bases, with 12 bases lying between them. CDR3 DNA sequence: TGTGCCAGCTCAAATCTACAGCTCAGCACAGATACGCAGTATTTT. It codes for CASSNLQLSTDTQYF.

This chain links TRBV11-2 with TRBJ2-3; 9 bases are shared with TRBD1. The trim removed 4 bases at V and 8 bases at J, leaving 10 bases unmatched. Looked up from germline, CDR1 is SGHAT and CDR2 is FQNNGV. The CDR3 sequence is 15 residues long. CDR3 in DNA: TGTGCCAGCAGCTCTACAGGGGGCTCGGAGGGTACGCAGTATTTT. It translates to CASSSTGGSEGTQYF.

Details on this clone: Sequence at one end of the junction differs from germline and may be a read error. The chain employs TRBV24-1 and TRBJ2-7, with D unclear. This CDR3 is 13 amino acids long. CDR1 is KGHDR and CDR2 is SFDVKD in the germline V gene. Here the CDR3 DNA reads TGTGCCACCCCTTTGCGGTGCTACGAGATTCCCCACTTC. Residues: CATPLRCYEIPHF.

The rearrangement links TRBV12-3 or TRBV12-4 to TRBJ1-6; possible D gene TRBD1, 5 bases. V was cut by 7 bases and J by 7 bases, with 11 bases left in between. The CDR3 runs 13 residues. The CDR3 sequence is CASNLGGNSPLHF. The DNA for the CDR3 is TGTGCCAGCAATCTTGGGGGGAATTCACCCCTCCACTTT.

The genes are TRBV27 and TRBJ2-3; weak D call: TRBD1 (5 bases). In germline, CDR1 is MNHEY, CDR2 SMNVEV (reference sequence). Trimming took off 7 bases at V and 0 bases at J, with 20 bases between the two ends. This CDR3 spans 17 amino acids. The CDR3 region has the DNA TGTGCCAGCAACCCTTTAGGGGCCACCACTAGCACAGATACGCAGTATTTT. Encoded protein: CASNPLGATTSTDTQYF.